This entry lists 27 T cell receptor beta chains sequenced from one sample in a study of cytomegalovirus exposure and HLA in healthy donors (TCRdb year 2017). Preparation of the library involved the immunoSEQ multiplex PCR assay. For the multiplex PCR, a mixture combining 60 forward primers for TCR Vbeta segments and 13 reverse primers for TCR Jbeta segments was used. Imported from immuneACCESS, the table was reduced by TCRdb to in-frame sequences with V and J called. These copies leave out some clones; in studies compared against another copy, an unresolved V gene accounts for under half, and the cause of the remainder is not known. This sample holds approximately 81,000 clones; about three quarters were observed only once. The ten largest clones add up to under 3.5% of the sample. The sample comprised PBMCs. The source of these receptors is a man aged 50 to 60 in good health and CMV-seropositive.

The sample holds a few counts of this clone. The chain carries TRBV10-3 and TRBJ1-2; TRBD1 is a possible D gene (6 bases). Between the trimmed V and J ends, which lost 2 bases and 4 bases, there was a span of 8 bases. The CDR3 covers 13 residues. Germline V gene sequence: CDR1 ENHRY, CDR2 SYGVKD. CDR3 bases: TGTGCCATCAGTGAGGCGGACAGCTATGGCTACACCTTC. Its translation: CAISEADSYGYTF.

V gene TRBV30 combines with J gene TRBJ1-2; a weak D match, TRBD1 (5 bases). The CDR3 totals 13 residues. The germline V and J ends were trimmed by 2 bases and 1 base, with 8 bases remaining between them. The germline V gene has CDR1 GTSNPN and CDR2 SVGIG (reference sequence). CDR3 sequence: CAWSPDSNYGYTF. CDR3 DNA: TGTGCCTGGAGTCCCGACAGTAACTATGGCTACACCTTC. The full variable domain, rest sourced from reference TRBV30 and TRBJ1-2, is SQTIHQWPATLVQPVGSPLSLECTVEGTSNPNLYWYRQAAGRGLQLLFYSVGIGQISSEVPQNLSASRPQDRQFILSSKKLLLSDSGFYLCAWSPDSNYGYTFGSGTRLTVV.

This sequence joins TRBV7-2 and TRBJ1-2, with no clear D. V dropped 2 bases and J dropped 4 bases, with 11 bases sitting between them. There are 14 residues in the CDR3. CDR1 SGHTA and CDR2 FQGNSA come from the germline V gene. CDR3 bases: TGTGCCAGCAGCTTATTTCGGGATTCCTATGGCTACACCTTC. Translating it yields CASSLFRDSYGYTF.

This rearrangement joins TRBV5-1 to TRBJ2-2; a possible D gene is TRBD2 (6 bases). V was cut by 6 bases and J by 4 bases, with 10 bases left in between. Germline CDR1 SGHRS, CDR2 YFSETQ. The CDR3 spans 13 residues. CDR3 coding DNA: TGCGCCAGCAACACGGGAGTCACCGGGGAGCTGTTTTTT. Translation: CASNTGVTGELFF.

The chain couples TRBV5-1 to TRBJ2-1; 7 bases are a match to TRBD1. V shed 4 bases and J 5 bases; nucleotides not matched to a gene: 6. Germline V gives CDR1 SGHRS, CDR2 YFSETQ. The CDR3 covers 14 residues. The CDR3 region has the DNA TGCGCCAGCAGCGAACAGGGGATAGACAATGAGCAGTTCTTC. Translation: CASSEQGIDNEQFF. Combining the CDR3 with reference TRBV5-1 and TRBJ2-1 gives the whole variable domain KAGVTQTPRYLIKTRGQQVTLSCSPISGHRSVSWYQQTPGQGLQFLFEYFSETQRNKGNFPGRFSGRQFSNSRSEMNVSTLELGDSALYLCASSEQGIDNEQFFGPGTRLTVL.

The chain employs TRBV30 and TRBJ1-6, with 8 nucleotides matching TRBD1. The CDR3 totals 16 residues. V shed 0 bases, J shed 9 bases, and the junction held 10 bases outside the gene matches. Germline V gives CDR1 GTSNPN, CDR2 SVGIG (reference sequence). The CDR3 region has the DNA TGTGCCTGGAGTGTACGGGGAGACAGGGGCGGTTCACCCCTCCACTTT. Encoded protein: CAWSVRGDRGGSPLHF.

The chain employs TRBV11-3 and TRBJ2-5; tentatively, D is TRBD2 (5 bases). Germline values: CDR1 SGHNT, CDR2 YENEEA. Trimming removed 5 bases from V and 3 bases from J, with 19 bases in between. There are 16 residues in the CDR3. CDR3 protein: CASSPAPGREKETQYF. CDR3 nucleotides: TGTGCCAGCAGCCCGGCCCCCGGTCGGGAAAAAGAGACCCAGTACTTC.

This clone has more than one count but fewer than ten. The rearrangement links TRBV5-4 to TRBJ2-7; 7 nucleotides match TRBD1. The CDR3 has 13 residues. V lost 3 bases to trimming and J lost 6 bases; unmatched junction nucleotides: 6. Germline loops: CDR1 SGHNT, CDR2 YYREEE (reference sequence). This CDR3 reads CASSSDRLGEQYF. CDR3 bases: TGTGCCAGCAGCTCGGACAGGCTAGGCGAGCAGTACTTC.

J is TRBJ2-5 and V is TRBV18; no reliable D call. TRBJ2-7 explains the end of the DNA better; the J call may be wrong. Germline CDR1 KGHSH, CDR2 LQKENI. The CDR3 runs to 14 residues. The CDR3 DNA reads TGTGCCAGCTCACCACAAGACGGAGCCTACGAGCAGTACTTC. Translation: CASSPQDGAYEQYF.

CDR3: CASSLGAGRPTF. In DNA form, the CDR3 reads TGTGCCAGCAGCTTAGGGGCAGGGCGTCCAACCTTC. This chain uses TRBV11-2 with TRBJ1-2, with a weak D call TRBD1 (5 bases). The CDR3 sequence is 12 residues long. Germline V CDR1 and CDR2: SGHAT, FQNNGV. V lost 1 base to trimming and J lost 14 bases, with 14 bases between them. Supplemented by reference TRBV11-2 and TRBJ1-2, the full variable domain reads EAGVAQSPRYKIIEKRQSVAFWCNPISGHATLYWYQQILGQGPKLLIQFQNNGVVDDSQLPKDRFSAERLKGVDSTLKIQPAKLEDSAVYLCASSLGAGRPTFGSGTRLTVV.

V gene TRBV7-9 combines with J gene TRBJ2-2; 9 bases map to TRBD1. Trimming took 5 bases from V and 1 from J; bases not matched to a gene: 5. Germline V gene sequence: CDR1 SEHNR, CDR2 FQNEAQ (reference sequence). The CDR3 runs to 16 residues. The CDR3 nucleotides are TGTGCCAGCAGCCGACCGGGACAGGGGAACACCGGGGAGCTGTTTTTT. Its translation is CASSRPGQGNTGELFF. Full variable domain (rest looked up from reference TRBV7-9 and TRBJ2-2): DTGVSQNPRHKITKRGQNVTFRCDPISEHNRLYWYRQTLGQGPEFLTYFQNEAQLEKSRLLSDRFSAERPKGSFSTLEIQRTEQGDSAMYLCASSRPGQGNTGELFFGEGSRLTVL.

This clone was seen once. The chain couples TRBV19 to TRBJ2-3, with 16 bases identical to TRBD2. The V segment lost 7 bases and the J segment 0 bases; nucleotides outside the gene matches: 7. Germline V CDR1 and CDR2: LNHDA, SQIVND (reference sequence). The CDR3 has 18 residues. CDR3 DNA sequence: TGTGCCAGTACTGGGACTAGCGGGAGGGGGGCTAGCACAGATACGCAGTATTTT. This gives the protein CASTGTSGRGASTDTQYF.

This chain joins TRBV27 and TRBJ2-3; 7 nucleotides line up with TRBD1. Germline V gene data show CDR1 as MNHEY and CDR2 as SMNVEV (reference sequence). With 5 bases clipped from V and 3 bases from J, the junction kept 14 bases outside the gene matches. The CDR3 spans 17 residues. CDR3 loop: CASSTSVDRVGTDTQYF. The CDR3 bases are TGTGCCAGCAGTACATCGGTCGACAGGGTTGGAACAGATACGCAGTATTTT.

CDR3 nucleotides: TGTGCCAGTAGGCTACAGGGGGCTGGCACAGATACGCAGTATTTT. This encodes CASRLQGAGTDTQYF. The rearrangement links TRBV19 to TRBJ2-3, with 9 bases identical to TRBD1. The CDR3 loop spans 15 amino acids. Trimming took 6 bases from V and 1 from J; bases not matched to a gene: 5. The germline V gene has CDR1 LNHDA and CDR2 SQIVND (reference sequence).

This clone was seen a handful of times. The chain joins TRBV23-1 to TRBJ2-7; 14 bases line up with TRBD2. TRBV23-1 is an ORF for which the function is uncertain. Trimming removed 2 bases from V and 1 base from J; junction bases left unmatched: 4. The CDR3 is made up of 17 amino acids. CDR3 sequence: CASSQTTSGRASYEQYF. The CDR3 bases are TGCGCCAGCAGTCAAACGACTAGCGGGAGGGCATCCTACGAGCAGTACTTC.

The chain joins TRBV5-1 to TRBJ2-7, with 12 bases identical to TRBD2. V dropped 0 bases and J dropped 3; count of bases not matched to a gene: 4. The CDR3 totals 16 residues. Looked up from germline, CDR1 is SGHRS and CDR2 is YFSETQ. CDR3 residues: CASSLVVTSGSYEQYF. DNA of the CDR3: TGCGCCAGCAGCTTGGTTGTGACTAGCGGGAGCTACGAGCAGTACTTC.

The V gene is TRBV5-8, the J gene TRBJ2-1; TRBD2 agrees at 10 bases. CDR3 length: 15 residues. V shed 0 bases and J 8 bases; nucleotides not matched to a gene: 5. Looked up from germline, CDR1 is SGHTS and CDR2 is YDEGEE. The chain's CDR3 is CASSLGLAGAYEQFF. The CDR3 DNA reads as TGTGCCAGCAGCTTGGGGCTAGCGGGAGCCTATGAGCAGTTCTTC.

CDR3 DNA: TGTGCCAGCAGTTACGGCGGGATTGGGACCCAGTACTTC. It encodes CASSYGGIGTQYF. The chain recombines TRBV6-5 with TRBJ2-5; weak D call: TRBD2 (6 bases). CDR3 length: 13 amino acids. Germline loops: CDR1 MNHEY, CDR2 SVGAGI. V shed 2 bases and J shed 7 bases, with 11 bases lying between them.

The chain couples TRBV5-6 to TRBJ2-2; the match to TRBD2 covers 15 bases. V trimming: 4 bases; J trimming: 7 bases; junction bases outside the gene matches: 5. Looked up from germline, CDR1 is SGHDT and CDR2 is YYEEEE. The CDR3 runs to 16 residues. Here the CDR3 reads CASSRTSGRDIGELFF. The CDR3 DNA follows: TGTGCCAGCAGCCGGACTAGCGGGAGGGATATCGGGGAGCTGTTTTTT.

The V and J genes are TRBV19 and TRBJ1-5; D not certain. The CDR3 is 14 residues long. Trimming left V 4 bases short and J 2 bases short, with 9 bases between. The V gene's germline CDR1 is LNHDA and CDR2 SQIVND (reference sequence). CDR3 region: CASSSGGGNQPQHF. The CDR3 bases are TGTGCCAGTAGTAGCGGCGGGGGCAATCAGCCCCAGCATTTT.

This clone was picked up one time. The genes are TRBV5-1 and TRBJ2-7; 11 bases fit TRBD1. With V trimmed by 4 bases and J by 6 bases, 3 bases remained unmatched. The germline V gene has CDR1 SGHRS and CDR2 YFSETQ. The CDR3 runs to 13 residues. In DNA, the CDR3 is TGCGCCAGCAGCCAGGGGACAGGGGGCGAGCAGTACTTC. Protein: CASSQGTGGEQYF.

This chain joins TRBV7-2 and TRBJ2-7, with 10 bases fitting TRBD2. The V segment lost 5 bases and the J segment 1 base; nucleotides outside the gene matches: 5. Germline V gives CDR1 SGHTA, CDR2 FQGNSA. The CDR3 runs 15 residues. The DNA of the CDR3 is TGTGCCAGCAGCCCCACACTAGCGGGGTCCTACGAGCAGTACTTC. Its protein product is CASSPTLAGSYEQYF.

V is TRBV9 and J is TRBJ2-4; 11 nucleotides line up with TRBD2. Germline V gene sequence: CDR1 SGDLS, CDR2 YYNGEE. This CDR3 is 13 amino acids long. V shed 2 bases, J shed 12 bases, and the junction held 4 bases outside the gene matches. CDR3 in amino acids: CASSVGLAGSQYF. The CDR3 region has the DNA TGTGCCAGCAGCGTCGGACTAGCGGGCAGTCAGTACTTC.

This clone was counted once. Relative to the germline gene, one junction end is altered; a read error may explain this. The chain employs TRBV7-3 and TRBJ2-1; D is possibly TRBD2 (6 bases). Germline assignment: CDR1 SGHTA and CDR2 FQGTGA. CDR3 length: 12 residues. CDR3 protein: CASSSRLGELVF. The CDR3 nucleotides are TGTGCCAGCAGCTCCAGACTAGGCGAGTTGGTCTTC. Drawing the rest from reference TRBV7-3 and TRBJ2-1, the complete variable domain is GAGVSQTPSNKVTEKGKYVELRCDPISGHTALYWYRQSLGQGPEFLIYFQGTGAADDSGLPNDRFFAVRPEGSVSTLKIQRTERGDSAVYLCASSSRLGELVFGPGTRLTVL.

The chain couples TRBV10-3 to TRBJ1-5; no clear D gene. The CDR3 loop spans 12 amino acids. Trimming cost V 3 bases and J 6 bases, with 6 bases left between them. Germline V gene data show CDR1 as ENHRY and CDR2 as SYGVKD. The CDR3: CAISDQAQPQHF. In DNA, the CDR3 is TGTGCCATCAGTGATCAGGCTCAGCCCCAGCATTTT.

The chain couples TRBV27 to TRBJ1-1; possible D gene TRBD1, 5 bases. The CDR3 extends over 15 amino acids. Trimming took 4 bases from V and 5 from J, leaving 17 bases between them. In germline, CDR1 is MNHEY, CDR2 SMNVEV (reference sequence). CDR3 coding DNA: TGTGCCAGCAGTTCCCCAGGGATGGTGGGGACTGAAGCTTTCTTT. Translation: CASSSPGMVGTEAFF.

V gene TRBV10-1 combines with J gene TRBJ2-1; 13 bases are shared with TRBD2. V lost 3 bases to trimming and J lost 6 bases; unmatched junction nucleotides: 2. The germline gives CDR1 WNHNN, CDR2 SYGVQD (reference sequence). This CDR3 has 15 amino acids. Here the CDR3 reads CASSDRTSGSNEQFF. CDR3 nucleotide sequence: TGCGCCAGCAGTGACCGGACTAGCGGGAGCAATGAGCAGTTCTTC.